Listed below are T cell receptor beta chains from one sample, sequenced in a study of neurological immune-mediated disorders. A single record per CDR3 protein comes from TCRdb applying MiXCR to the 5' RACE reads. The data hold around 130,000 distinct CDR3 sequences, with roughly 3.2% observed a single time. Material: PBMCs. The receptors come from a woman in her 30s with multiple sclerosis. The CDR3 runs from the conserved cysteine through the conserved F or W. A D gene is named only where the DNA matches it firmly. Each size is once, few, many, or a class for an expanded clone.

J,size,V,D,DNA,CDR3
TRBJ2-5,many,TRBV20-1,TRBD2,TGCAGTGCCACACTAGCGGGAGCAGAGACCCAGTACTTC,CSATLAGAETQYF
TRBJ1-2,many,TRBV4-1,TRBD1,TGCGCCAGCAGCCCCCGGGACAGAGGATACTATGGCTACACCTTC,CASSPRDRGYYGYTF
TRBJ1-2,many,TRBV29-1,-,TGCAGCGCCCGAGGTGGGCAGGGAAAGGCTAACTATGGCTACACCTTC,CSARGGQGKANYGYTF
TRBJ1-5,many,TRBV6-2/TRBV6-3,-,TGTGCCAGCAGTACCTTAGTTTATCAGCCCCAGCATTTT,CASSTLVYQPQHF
TRBJ2-7,many,TRBV6-6,-,TGTGCCAGCAGGGACTCGGGGAAGTTAGGCTACGAGCAGTACTTC,CASRDSGKLGYEQYF
TRBJ1-1,many,TRBV5-1,-,TGCGCCAGCAGCCCAGGGGCGCGGGGGACTGAAGCTTTCTTT,CASSPGARGTEAFF
TRBJ2-3,many,TRBV5-1,TRBD2,TGCGCCAGCGTCGACCTAGCGGGAGATACGCAGTATTTT,CASVDLAGDTQYF
TRBJ1-1,many,TRBV3-1,TRBD1,TGTGCCAGCAGCCAAAGGAGGGGGCTGGAAGCTTTCTTT,CASSQRRGLEAFF
TRBJ1-4,many,TRBV20-1,TRBD1,TGCAGTGCTAGGGAGGCCGGGACAGGGGGCGAAAAACTGTTTTTT,CSAREAGTGGEKLFF
TRBJ1-2,many,TRBV7-9,-,TGTGCCAGCAGCCCCGGGGTCGACTATGGCTACACCTTC,CASSPGVDYGYTF
TRBJ1-1,many,TRBV6-5,-,TGTGCCAGCCAGAAGGGTGACACTGAAGCTTTCTTT,CASQKGDTEAFF
TRBJ2-7,many,TRBV5-6,-,TGTGCCAGCCTGGGGGGACAGAACTACGAGCAGTACTTC,CASLGGQNYEQYF
TRBJ2-7,many,TRBV20-1,TRBD1,TGCAGTGCAAACCGGGACAGGGACGATGGCGAGCAGTACTTC,CSANRDRDDGEQYF
TRBJ2-7,many,TRBV5-1,-,TGCGCCAGCAGCTTGGAGTTCGGGCAGCAGCGGCAGTACTTC,CASSLEFGQQRQYF
TRBJ2-2,many,TRBV6-5,TRBD1,TGTGCCAGCAGCACCCGAGGGACAGGGGCAAGAAACACCGGGGAGCTGTTTTTT,CASSTRGTGARNTGELFF
TRBJ2-1,many,TRBV5-1,TRBD1,TGCGCCAGCAGCTTGCTCAGACAGGGGCCAAATGAGCAGTTCTTC,CASSLLRQGPNEQFF
TRBJ1-1,many,TRBV3-1,-,TGTGCCAGCAGCCTGTGGGGGGGGAGGTACACTGAAGCTTTCTTT,CASSLWGGRYTEAFF
TRBJ2-3,many,TRBV10-3,TRBD1,TGTGCCATCATGGACAGGAGCACAGATACGCAGTATTTT,CAIMDRSTDTQYF
TRBJ2-7,many,TRBV7-9,-,TGTGCCAGCAGGGGGGGGCCTTCAGAGCAGTACTTC,CASRGGPSEQYF
TRBJ1-1,many,TRBV9,-,TGTGCCAGCAGCGGCCGGGGTGGAGCTTTCTTT,CASSGRGGAFF
TRBJ2-7,many,TRBV6-5,-,TGTGCCAGCACCAACGGTGCTATCTACGAGCAGTACTTC,CASTNGAIYEQYF
TRBJ2-1,many,TRBV20-1,-,TGCAGTGCTAGAGATGTAGCGAGTACCTCGGGGAATGAGCAGTTCTTC,CSARDVASTSGNEQFF
TRBJ2-7,many,TRBV3-1,-,TGTGCCAGCAGCCAAGGCTATCGCTCTACGGGGTTCTCCTACGAGCAGTACTTC,CASSQGYRSTGFSYEQYF
TRBJ1-1,many,TRBV5-1,-,TGCGCCAGCAGCTTGTATCAGGAGAACAGGGACACTGAAGCTTTCTTT,CASSLYQENRDTEAFF